This TCR beta chain comes out of a study of blood T cell repertoires in COVID-19. Study-level information: Acute and convalescent COVID-19 samples came from the United States, Italy and Spain. PBMCs, B-cell-depleted T cells, or T cells were the source of the cDNA or gDNA that made up the material.

The V and J ends lost 4 bases and 4 bases, in that order; junction bases with no gene match: 8. The CDR3 is made up of 16 amino acids. Per germline, CDR1 SGDLS and CDR2 YYNGEE. TCRdb's table, derived via immunoSEQ multiplex PCR, lists solely in-frame clones and lacks some. The table includes some 210,000 clones, roughly 89% detected once. This clone was seen only once. The V call is TRBV9, the J call TRBJ2-3; 11 nucleotides match TRBD2. Source material: PBMCs or T cells enriched from blood (not recorded which). This sequence originates from a man between 18 and 29 years old with acute COVID-19. The CDR3 region is CASSPPGLAAPDTQYF. DNA for the CDR3: TGTGCCAGCAGCCCCCCGGGACTAGCGGCTCCAGATACGCAGTATTTT.